The clone carrying this T cell receptor (beta chain) was seen only a few times. Its matching antigen is unknown. V was shortened by 9 bases and J by 2 bases, with 19 bases between the two germline ends. From germline, CDR1 is KGHDR and CDR2 SFDVKD. This CDR3 comprises 15 residues. This record belongs to a study of post-analysis software for immune sequencing data. Whole-study findings and limits: Patients carried roughly 5 TRBV segments more frequently than controls did, and TRBV5-6, TRBV5-1 and TRBV20-1 were among them.

cDNA libraries of TCR beta carried unique molecular identifiers. TCRdb recomputed calls from the PCR reads with MiXCR, one row per CDR3 protein. Of more than 450,000 distinct CDR3 sequences in the sample, roughly 47% were seen once. The sequence came from a girl aged 10-17 years with multiple sclerosis. The V call is TRBV24-1, the J call TRBJ2-7; D is tentatively TRBD1 or TRBD2 (5 bases each). Specimen: blood. CDR3 DNA sequence: TGTGCCACCGCGAGAGGGGCAGGAGCAACCTACGAGCAGTACTTC. Translating gives CATARGAGATYEQYF.